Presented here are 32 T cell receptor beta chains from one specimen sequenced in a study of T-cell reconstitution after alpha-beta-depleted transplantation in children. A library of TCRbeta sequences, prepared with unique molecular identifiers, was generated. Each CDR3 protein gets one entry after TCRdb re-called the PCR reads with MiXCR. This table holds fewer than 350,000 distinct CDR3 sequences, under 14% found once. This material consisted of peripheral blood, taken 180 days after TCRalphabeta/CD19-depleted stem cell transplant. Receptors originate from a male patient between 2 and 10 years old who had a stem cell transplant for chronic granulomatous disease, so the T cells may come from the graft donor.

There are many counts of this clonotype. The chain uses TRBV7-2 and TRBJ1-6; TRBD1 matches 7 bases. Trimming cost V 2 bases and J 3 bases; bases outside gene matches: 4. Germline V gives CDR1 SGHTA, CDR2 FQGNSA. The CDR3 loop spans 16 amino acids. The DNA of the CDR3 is TGTGCCAGCAGCTTACTAGGGACAGACTATAATTCACCCCTCCACTTT. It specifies CASSLLGTDYNSPLHF.

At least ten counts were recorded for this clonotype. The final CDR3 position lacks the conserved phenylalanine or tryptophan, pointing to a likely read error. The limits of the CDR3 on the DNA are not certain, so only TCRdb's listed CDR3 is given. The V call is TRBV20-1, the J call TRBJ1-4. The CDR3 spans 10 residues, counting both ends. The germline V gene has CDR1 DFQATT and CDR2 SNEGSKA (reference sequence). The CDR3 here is CSAHHSGNSS.

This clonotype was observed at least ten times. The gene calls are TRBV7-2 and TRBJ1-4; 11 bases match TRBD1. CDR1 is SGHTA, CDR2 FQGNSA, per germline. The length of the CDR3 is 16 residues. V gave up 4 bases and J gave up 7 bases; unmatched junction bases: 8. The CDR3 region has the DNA TGTGCCAGCAGCTCGGGACAGGGGGGGCTCGGTGAAAAACTGTTTTTT. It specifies CASSSGQGGLGEKLFF.

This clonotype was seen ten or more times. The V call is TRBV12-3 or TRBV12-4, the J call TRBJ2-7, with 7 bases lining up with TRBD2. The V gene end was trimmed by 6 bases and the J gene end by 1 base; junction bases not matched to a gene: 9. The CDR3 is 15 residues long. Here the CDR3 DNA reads TGTGCCAGCAGGCCGGGACTACTTCCTTCCTACGAGCAGTACTTC. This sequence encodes CASRPGLLPSYEQYF.

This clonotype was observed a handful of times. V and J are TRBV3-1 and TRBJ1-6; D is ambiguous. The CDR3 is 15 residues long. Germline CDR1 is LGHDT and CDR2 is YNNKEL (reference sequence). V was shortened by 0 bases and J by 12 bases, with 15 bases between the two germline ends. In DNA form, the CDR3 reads TGTGCCAGCAGCCAAGATCGGGGAGGGCTGGGACCCCTCCACTTT. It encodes CASSQDRGGLGPLHF. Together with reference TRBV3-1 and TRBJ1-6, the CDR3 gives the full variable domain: DTAVSQTPKYLVTQMGNDKSIKCEQNLGHDTMYWYKQDSKKFLKIMFSYNNKELIINETVPNRFSPKSPDKAHLNLHINSLELGDSAVYFCASSQDRGGLGPLHFGNGTRLTVT.

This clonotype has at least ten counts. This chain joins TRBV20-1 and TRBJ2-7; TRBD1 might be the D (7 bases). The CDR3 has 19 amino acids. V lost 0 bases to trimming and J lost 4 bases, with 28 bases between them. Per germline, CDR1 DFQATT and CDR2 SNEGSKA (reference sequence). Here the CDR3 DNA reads TGCAGTGCTAGAGATCTTCAGGGGGGCCCCACTCGAATTACTTACGAGCAGTACTTC. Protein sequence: CSARDLQGGPTRITYEQYF.

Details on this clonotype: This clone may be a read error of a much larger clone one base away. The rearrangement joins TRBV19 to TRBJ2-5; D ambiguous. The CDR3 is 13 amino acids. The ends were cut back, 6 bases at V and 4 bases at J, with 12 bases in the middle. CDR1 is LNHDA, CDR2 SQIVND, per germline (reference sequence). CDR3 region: CASSSTHLETQYF. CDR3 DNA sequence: TGTGCCAGTAGCTCCACTCACCTAGAGACCCAGTACTTC.

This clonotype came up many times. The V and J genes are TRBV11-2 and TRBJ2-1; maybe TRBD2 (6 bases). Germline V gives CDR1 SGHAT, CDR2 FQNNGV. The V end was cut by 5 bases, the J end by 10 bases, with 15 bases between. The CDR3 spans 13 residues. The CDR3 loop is CASSGGTQAEQFF. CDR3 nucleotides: TGTGCCAGCAGCGGCGGGACTCAGGCGGAGCAGTTCTTC.

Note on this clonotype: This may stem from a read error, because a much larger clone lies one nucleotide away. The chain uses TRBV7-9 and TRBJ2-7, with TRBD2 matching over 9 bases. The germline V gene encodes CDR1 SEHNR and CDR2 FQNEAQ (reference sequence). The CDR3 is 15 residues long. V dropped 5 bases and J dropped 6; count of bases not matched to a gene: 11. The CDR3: CASSPRLAVEFEQYF. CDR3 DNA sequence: TGTGCCAGCAGCCCCAGACTAGCGGTAGAATTCGAGCAGTACTTC.

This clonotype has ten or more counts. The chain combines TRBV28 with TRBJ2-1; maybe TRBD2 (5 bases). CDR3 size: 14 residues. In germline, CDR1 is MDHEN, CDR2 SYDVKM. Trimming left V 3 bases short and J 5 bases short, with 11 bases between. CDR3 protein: CASSLDSLNNEQFF. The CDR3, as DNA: TGTGCCAGCAGTTTGGACTCCCTTAACAATGAGCAGTTCTTC.

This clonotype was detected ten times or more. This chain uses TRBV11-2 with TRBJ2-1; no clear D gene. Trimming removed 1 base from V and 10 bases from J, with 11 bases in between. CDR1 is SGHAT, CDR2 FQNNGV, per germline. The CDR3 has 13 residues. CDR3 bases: TGTGCCAGCAGCTTAGCCCCCATTCGAGAGCAGTTCTTC. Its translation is CASSLAPIREQFF.

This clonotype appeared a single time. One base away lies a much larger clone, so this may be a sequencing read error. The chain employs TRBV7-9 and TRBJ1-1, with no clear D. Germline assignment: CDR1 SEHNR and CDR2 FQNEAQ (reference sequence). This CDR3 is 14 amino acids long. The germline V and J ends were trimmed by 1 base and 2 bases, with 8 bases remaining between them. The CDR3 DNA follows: TGTGCCAGCAGCTTAGAGTTTTTTAACACTGAAGCTTTCTTT. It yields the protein CASSLEFFNTEAFF.

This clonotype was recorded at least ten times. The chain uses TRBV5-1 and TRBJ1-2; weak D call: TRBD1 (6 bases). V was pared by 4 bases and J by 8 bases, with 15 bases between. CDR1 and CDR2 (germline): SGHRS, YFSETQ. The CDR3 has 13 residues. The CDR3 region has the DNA TGCGCCAGCAGCCCCGCAGGGGCTGAAGGCTACACCTTC. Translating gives CASSPAGAEGYTF.

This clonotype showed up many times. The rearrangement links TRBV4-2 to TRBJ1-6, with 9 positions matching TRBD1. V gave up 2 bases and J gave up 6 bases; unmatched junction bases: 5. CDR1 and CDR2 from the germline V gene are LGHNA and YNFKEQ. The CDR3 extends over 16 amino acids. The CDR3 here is CASSQMLGQGNSPLHF. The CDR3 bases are TGTGCCAGCAGCCAAATGTTGGGACAGGGTAATTCACCCCTCCACTTT.

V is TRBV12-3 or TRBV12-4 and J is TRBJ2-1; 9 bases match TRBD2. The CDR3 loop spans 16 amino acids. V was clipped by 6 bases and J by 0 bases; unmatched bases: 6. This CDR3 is CASSKTSGGSYNEQFF. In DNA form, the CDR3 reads TGTGCCAGCAGCAAGACTAGCGGAGGCTCCTACAATGAGCAGTTCTTC.

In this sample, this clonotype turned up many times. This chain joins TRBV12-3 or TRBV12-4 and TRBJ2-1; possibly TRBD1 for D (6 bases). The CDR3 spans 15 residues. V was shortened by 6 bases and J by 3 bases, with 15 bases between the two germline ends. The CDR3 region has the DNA TGTGCCAGCAGCTATGTACAGGGAGACTACAATGAGCAGTTCTTC. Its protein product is CASSYVQGDYNEQFF.

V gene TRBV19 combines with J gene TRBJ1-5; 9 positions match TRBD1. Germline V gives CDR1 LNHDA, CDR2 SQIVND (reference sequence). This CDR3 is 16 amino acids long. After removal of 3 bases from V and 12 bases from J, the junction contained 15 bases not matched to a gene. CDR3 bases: TGTGCCAGTAGTATTCAGGACAGGGGCGCTTATGATCTCCAGCATTTT. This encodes CASSIQDRGAYDLQHF.

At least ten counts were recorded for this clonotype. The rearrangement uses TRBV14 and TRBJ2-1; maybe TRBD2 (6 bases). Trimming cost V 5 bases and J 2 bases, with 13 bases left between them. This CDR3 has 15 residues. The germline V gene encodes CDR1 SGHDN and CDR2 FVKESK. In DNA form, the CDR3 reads TGTGCCAGCAGCACCGGGAGTATCGCCTACAATGAGCAGTTCTTC. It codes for CASSTGSIAYNEQFF.

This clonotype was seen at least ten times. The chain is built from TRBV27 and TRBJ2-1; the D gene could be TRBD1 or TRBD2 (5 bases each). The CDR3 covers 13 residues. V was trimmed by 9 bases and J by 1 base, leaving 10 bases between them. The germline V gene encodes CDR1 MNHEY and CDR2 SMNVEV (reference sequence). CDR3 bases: TGTGCCAGTACCGGGACGTCCTACAATGAGCAGTTCTTC. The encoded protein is CASTGTSYNEQFF.

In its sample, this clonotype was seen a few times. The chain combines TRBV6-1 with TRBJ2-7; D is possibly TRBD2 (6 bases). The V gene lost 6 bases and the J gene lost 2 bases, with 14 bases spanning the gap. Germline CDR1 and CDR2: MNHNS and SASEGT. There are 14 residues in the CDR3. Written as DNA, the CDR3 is TGTGCCAGCAGATTCCATGGAGGGACCTACGAGCAGTACTTC. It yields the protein CASRFHGGTYEQYF.

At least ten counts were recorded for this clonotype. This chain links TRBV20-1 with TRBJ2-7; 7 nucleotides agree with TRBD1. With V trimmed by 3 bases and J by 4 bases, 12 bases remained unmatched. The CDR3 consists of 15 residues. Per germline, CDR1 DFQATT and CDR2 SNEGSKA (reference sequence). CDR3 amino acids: CSARPRQGSPYEQYF. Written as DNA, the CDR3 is TGCAGTGCTAGGCCTCGACAGGGTTCTCCTTACGAGCAGTACTTC.

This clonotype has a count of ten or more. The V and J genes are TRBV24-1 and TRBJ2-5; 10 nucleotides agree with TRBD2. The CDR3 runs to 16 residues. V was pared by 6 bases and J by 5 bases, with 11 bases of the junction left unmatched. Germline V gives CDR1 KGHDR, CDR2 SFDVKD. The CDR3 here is CATSSSSGSNLETQYF. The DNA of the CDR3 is TGTGCCACCAGTTCGTCTAGCGGGAGTAACCTGGAGACCCAGTACTTC.

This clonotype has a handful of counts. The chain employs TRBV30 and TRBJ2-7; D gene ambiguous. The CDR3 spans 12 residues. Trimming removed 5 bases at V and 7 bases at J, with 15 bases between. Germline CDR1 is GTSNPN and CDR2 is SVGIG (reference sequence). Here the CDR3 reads CAWRGILGEQYF. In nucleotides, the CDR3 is TGTGCCTGGCGTGGAATCCTCGGGGAGCAGTACTTC.

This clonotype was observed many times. The DNA of the CDR3 is TGTGCCAGCAGCTTACTCGGCGATAGCAATCAGCCCCAGCATTTT. This codes for CASSLLGDSNQPQHF. This chain joins TRBV7-2 and TRBJ1-5; D unclear. The CDR3 is made up of 15 amino acids. Between the trimmed V and J ends, which lost 2 bases and 0 bases, there was a span of 8 bases. The germline gives CDR1 SGHTA, CDR2 FQGNSA.

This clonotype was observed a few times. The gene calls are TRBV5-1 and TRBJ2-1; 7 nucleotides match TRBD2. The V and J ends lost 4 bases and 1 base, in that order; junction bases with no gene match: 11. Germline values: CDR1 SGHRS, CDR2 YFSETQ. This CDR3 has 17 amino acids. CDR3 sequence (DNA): TGCGCCAGCAGCAGAACGGCCGGGACTACATCCTACAATGAGCAGTTCTTC. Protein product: CASSRTAGTTSYNEQFF.

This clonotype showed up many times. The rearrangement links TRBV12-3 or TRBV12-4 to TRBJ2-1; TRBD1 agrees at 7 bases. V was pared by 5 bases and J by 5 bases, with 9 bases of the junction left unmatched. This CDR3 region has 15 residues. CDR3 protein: CASSPWTGPNNEQFF. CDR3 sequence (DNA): TGTGCCAGCAGTCCGTGGACAGGACCTAACAATGAGCAGTTCTTC.

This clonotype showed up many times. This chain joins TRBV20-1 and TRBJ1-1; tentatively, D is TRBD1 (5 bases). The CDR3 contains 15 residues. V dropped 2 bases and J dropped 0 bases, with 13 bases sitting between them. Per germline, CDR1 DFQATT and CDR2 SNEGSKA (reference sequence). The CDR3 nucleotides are TGCAGTGCTAGACAAACACAGGCCCTGAACACTGAAGCTTTCTTT. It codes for CSARQTQALNTEAFF.

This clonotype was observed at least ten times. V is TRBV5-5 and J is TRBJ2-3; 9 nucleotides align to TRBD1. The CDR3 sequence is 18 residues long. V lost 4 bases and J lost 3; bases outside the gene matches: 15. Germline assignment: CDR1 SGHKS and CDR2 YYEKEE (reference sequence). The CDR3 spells CASSRLPPGQGSTDTQYF. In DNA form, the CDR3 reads TGTGCCAGCAGCCGACTGCCTCCGGGACAGGGAAGTACAGATACGCAGTATTTT.

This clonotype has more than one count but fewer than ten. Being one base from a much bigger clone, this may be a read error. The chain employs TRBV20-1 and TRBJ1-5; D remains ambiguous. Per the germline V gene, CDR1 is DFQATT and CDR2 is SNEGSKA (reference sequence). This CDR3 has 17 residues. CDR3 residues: CCAHAKRAPGGNQPQHF. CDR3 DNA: TGCTGTGCTCACGCCAAGCGTGCCCCTGGGGGCAATCAGCCCCAGCATTTT.

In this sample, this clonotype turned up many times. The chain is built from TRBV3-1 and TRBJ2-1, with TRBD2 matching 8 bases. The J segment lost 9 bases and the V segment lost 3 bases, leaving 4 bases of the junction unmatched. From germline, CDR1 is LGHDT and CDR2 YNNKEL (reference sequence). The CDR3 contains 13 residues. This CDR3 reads CASSQLTSGEQFF. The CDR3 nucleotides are TGTGCCAGCAGCCAGCTTACTAGCGGTGAGCAGTTCTTC.

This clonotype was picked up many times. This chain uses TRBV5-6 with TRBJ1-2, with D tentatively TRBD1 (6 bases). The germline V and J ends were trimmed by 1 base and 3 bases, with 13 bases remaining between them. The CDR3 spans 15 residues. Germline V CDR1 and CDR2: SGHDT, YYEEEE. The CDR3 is CASSLRQAGHYGYTF. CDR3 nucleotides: TGTGCCAGCAGCTTGAGACAGGCGGGTCACTATGGCTACACCTTC. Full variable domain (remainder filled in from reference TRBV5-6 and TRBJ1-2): DAGVTQSPTHLIKTRGQQVTLRCSPKSGHDTVSWYQQALGQGPQFIFQYYEEEERQRGNFPDRFSGHQFPNYSSELNVNALLLGDSALYLCASSLRQAGHYGYTFGSGTRLTVV.

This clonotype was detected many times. The CDR3 region has the DNA TGTGCCAGCAGCTTAGGCCCAATGATAGGCTACGAGCAGTACTTC. Protein: CASSLGPMIGYEQYF. The chain joins TRBV7-2 to TRBJ2-7, with unresolved D. CDR3 length: 15 amino acids. CDR1 is SGHTA, CDR2 FQGNSA, per germline. V was shortened by 1 base and J by 3 bases, with 13 bases between the two germline ends.